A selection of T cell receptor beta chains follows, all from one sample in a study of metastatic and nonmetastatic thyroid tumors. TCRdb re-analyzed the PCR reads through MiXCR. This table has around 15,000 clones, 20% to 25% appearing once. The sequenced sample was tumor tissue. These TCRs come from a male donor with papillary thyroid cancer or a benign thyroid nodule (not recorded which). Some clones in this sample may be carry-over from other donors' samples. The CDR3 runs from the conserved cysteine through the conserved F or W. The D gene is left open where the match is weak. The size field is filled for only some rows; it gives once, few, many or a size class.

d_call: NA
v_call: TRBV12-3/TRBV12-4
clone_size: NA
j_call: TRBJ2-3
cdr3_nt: TGTGCCAGCAGTTTACTAGCATGGGGCAGGACAGATACGCAGTATTTT
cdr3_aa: CASSLLAWGRTDTQYF

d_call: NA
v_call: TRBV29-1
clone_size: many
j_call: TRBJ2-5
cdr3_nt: TGCAGCGTTCGTACCGGGTGGGAGACCCAGTACTTC
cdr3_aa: CSVRTGWETQYF

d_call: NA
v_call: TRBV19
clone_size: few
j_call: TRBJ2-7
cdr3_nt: TGTGCCAATATCCCAAACTCCCTCGAGCAGTACTTC
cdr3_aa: CANIPNSLEQYF

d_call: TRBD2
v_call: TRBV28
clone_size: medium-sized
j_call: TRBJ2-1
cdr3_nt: TGTGCCAGCAGTGCGAGCGGGAGACCCTACAATGAGCAGTTCTTC
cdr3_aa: CASSASGRPYNEQFF

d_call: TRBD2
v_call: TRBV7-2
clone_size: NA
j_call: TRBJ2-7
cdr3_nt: TGTGCCAGCAGCGTTAGCGGGGGGGACTACGAGCAGTACTTC
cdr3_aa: CASSVSGGDYEQYF

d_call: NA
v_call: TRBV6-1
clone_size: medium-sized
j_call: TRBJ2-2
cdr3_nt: TGTGCCAGCAGTGCAGGGGACACCGGGGAGCTGTTTTTT
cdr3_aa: CASSAGDTGELFF

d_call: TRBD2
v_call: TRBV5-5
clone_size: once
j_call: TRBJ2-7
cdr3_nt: TGTGCCAGCAGCCCGGGACTAGCGGGAGGTAACGAGCAGTACTTC
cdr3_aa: CASSPGLAGGNEQYF

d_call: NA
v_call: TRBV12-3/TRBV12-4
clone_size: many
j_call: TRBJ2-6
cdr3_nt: TGTGCCAGCAGTTTATTCGCTCCTGGGGCCAACGTCCTGACTTTC
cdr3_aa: CASSLFAPGANVLTF

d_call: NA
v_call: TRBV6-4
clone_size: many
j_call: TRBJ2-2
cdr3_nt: TGTGCCAGCAGTGACTCGACTAACACCGGGGAGCTGCTTTTT
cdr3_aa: CASSDSTNTGELLF

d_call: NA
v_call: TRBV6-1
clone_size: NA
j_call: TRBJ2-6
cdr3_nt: TGTGCCATCAGGCCGGGCCCCTCTGGGGCCAACGTCCTGACTTTC
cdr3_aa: CAIRPGPSGANVLTF

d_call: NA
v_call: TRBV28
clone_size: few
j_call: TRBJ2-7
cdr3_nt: TGTGCCAGCAGTTTTGCGGCCTACGAGCACTACTTC
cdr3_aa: CASSFAAYEHYF

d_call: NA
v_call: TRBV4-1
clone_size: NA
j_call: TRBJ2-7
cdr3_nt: TGCGCCAGCAGCCAAGATGGACCCCCCTACGAGCAGTACTTC
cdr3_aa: CASSQDGPPYEQYF